The present TCR beta chain was sequenced within a study of blood T cell repertoires in COVID-19. CDR1 is SGHNT and CDR2 is YYREEE in the germline V gene (reference sequence). The CDR3 length is 17 residues. V dropped 5 bases and J dropped 0 bases, with 19 bases sitting between them. Some clones are missing from TCRdb's copy, which holds only in-frame ones; the method was immunoSEQ multiplex PCR. The sample records a few hundred thousand clones, 65% to 90% being singletons. The participants were between about 18 and 90 years old and came from some 23 US areas. Participants' reported clinical history set cohort assignment.

The origin of this receptor is a middle-aged woman with acute COVID-19. Sequenced sample: PBMCs or T cells enriched from blood (not recorded which). The V gene is TRBV5-4, the J gene TRBJ2-3, with a possible D match to TRBD2 (6 bases). CDR3 nucleotide sequence: TGTGCCAGCAGGGGGGAGGTCCATCTATCCAGCACAGATACGCAGTATTTT. Its protein is CASRGEVHLSSTDTQYF.